This TCR beta chain is from a study of cytomegalovirus exposure and HLA in healthy donors (dated by TCRdb to about 2017). Background for the entire study: In an earlier analysis of around 540 of the donors, around 300 Gb of sequence data and 100 million or so unique TCR beta sequences from approximately 180 million T cells were reported. About 280 gigabases of sequencing data and 80 million or so unique TCR sequences were included in an early release covering about 620 HLA-typed donors. Of the 398 genotyped donors, approximately 80% fell in the genetic ancestry cluster associated with self-reported Caucasian donors. The study aimed to test whether signatures of past pathogen exposure could be identified by cataloging public T cell receptors. Using immunosequencing, the study profiled T cell repertoires from 500 to 800 subjects and related those repertoires to cytomegalovirus serostatus. Along with the approximately 600-subject first cohort, a separate validation cohort of over a hundred different subjects was used. High-throughput TCR immunosequencing, statistical association of individual TCRs with disease status, and machine learning were combined to predict cytomegalovirus infection status. A later analysis re-examined previously published TCR beta repertoires from just over 650 donors and added high-resolution HLA genotyping to investigate patterns of TCR occurrence. Rather than drawing on any new phenotypic data, the later analysis identified candidate immune exposures from TCR beta sequences and the way those sequences occurred across donors. An earlier analysis of about 620 of the donors applied high-throughput TCR beta sequencing to assess whether each TCR beta V gene segment acted as functional or pseudogenic. Donor age, sex, ethnicity and CMV serostatus were collected together with the repertoire data. A later genetic analysis took genome-wide SNP genotypes for about 65% of the roughly 670 donors and used that subset as a discovery cohort. Every repertoire in the discovery cohort had been generated on one and the same sequencing platform. HLA typing included class I and class II loci at four-digit resolution. The number of donors typed differed by locus, with roughly 620-630 for A, B, C, DRB1 and DQB1, over 500 for DQA1, approximately 570 for DPA1, and 472 for DPB1. Roughly five DR-DQ haplotypes were treated as single units for association and clustering because of strong linkage in the cohort. Among roughly 400 genotyped donors of the cohort, an average of about 240,000 unique TCR beta nucleotide sequences were sequenced per donor, around a sixth of them non-productive. Study-wide findings and limitations: Over 15 rarely observed V segments, including chromosome 9 orphons, were excluded from the earlier analysis of about 600 of the donors because counts were too low. A later analysis found that HLA-associated TCR beta chains were more clonally expanded and had lower generation probabilities than equally common non-associated chains. Strong co-occurrence of HLA alleles, especially DR and DQ, made assigning TCR associations to individual alleles difficult. Specific HLA alleles were associated with 15,000 to 20,000 TCR beta sequences at a false discovery rate of 0.05 in a later analysis. A total of roughly 160 TCR beta chains were listed by the study as associated with cytomegalovirus. In this cohort, only TCR beta chains were sequenced, and detectable features were limited by the absence of alpha or paired-chain data. Cytomegalovirus status was reported to be diagnosed by the classifier with high specificity and sensitivity in both the original and validation cohorts. In vitro tests confirmed that a few of the cytomegalovirus-associated TCR beta chains recognize cytomegalovirus antigens. A cluster of highly shared sequence variants was judged likely to represent a technical artifact of the sequencing pipeline. Correlated functional status among segregating V segments might reflect linkage disequilibrium, but an unknown experimental factor could not be ruled out. A further reported finding was that TCR beta sequences accurately predicted the HLA-A and HLA-B alleles for most subjects in the first cohort. Because the 87-base-pair reads could not distinguish some IMGT-functional V segments, including TRBV6-2 and TRBV6-3, those segments were excluded. In a later analysis, most CMV-associated TCR beta chains were found to appear HLA-restricted, with HLA associations seemingly driven largely by CMV exposure. In a later analysis, the rate of TCR association differed among HLA loci, with DRB1 alleles having the most associated TCRs and HLA-C alleles having the fewest. The authors suggested that the approach could potentially be extended to other disease states and immunological phenotypes. A later analysis reported that several top co-occurrence clusters appeared linked to parvovirus B19, influenza, CMV and Epstein-Barr virus. Broadly in line with IMGT annotations, most TCR beta V segments showed up in productive rearrangements about 87% or about 30% of the time in an earlier analysis of several hundred of the donors. An association between a missense DCLRE1C variant and V-gene and J-gene trimming of TCR beta chains was found in a later genetic analysis and replicated in an independent cohort. Most TCR sequences were seen in very few donors, while some public TCRs were found in many individuals. Roughly uniform sequencing depth across donors was assumed in presence/absence analyses, although this assumption may not hold. Immune exposure information for the cohort was limited to CMV serostatus. Because HLA typing was missing for some donors at each locus, association tests included only the typed subset. A later genetic analysis reported fewer N-insertions in productive TCRs among donors in an Asian-associated ancestry cluster than the roughly 650-donor mean.

Comments on this clone: Its antigen target is currently unknown. No clone much larger than this one lies a single base away; base qualities are absent.

The cohort consisted of some 670 healthy bone marrow donors. Cohort members were all nominally healthy when sampled, although unrecorded immune exposures were likely present. The donor was CMV seronegative and belonged to the group of around 350 seronegative cohort members. Each donor provided a peripheral blood sample, and peripheral blood mononuclear cells were used for TCR beta sequencing. The Qiagen DNeasy Blood Extraction Kit was used to extract genomic DNA from the blood cell samples. Taken from cysteine to phenylalanine, the CDR3 has 13 residues. Just CDR3 DNA is preserved here, 39 bases in frame from base 1. Per the germline V gene, MNHNS is the CDR1 and SASEGT is the CDR2. V is pared back by 6 bases and J by 4 bases, with 11 bases lying between the germline termini. The protocol used for the library was the immunoSEQ multiplex PCR assay. A mixture of 60 forward primers for TCR Vbeta segments and 13 reverse primers for TCR Jbeta segments was used in the multiplex PCR. The CDR3 region of rearranged TCR beta genes was amplified from genomic DNA by a multiplex PCR assay. Amplified TCR beta libraries were sequenced as 87-base-pair reads on the Illumina HiSeq System. Turning to the authors' computational methods: Across the roughly 600 repertoires, a later analysis counted about 81 million unique TCR beta chains, 9.5 million to 13 million of which were shared by at least two donors. To remove PCR and sequencing errors, raw reads were error-corrected and collapsed into unique sequences using a nearest-neighbor algorithm that merged closely related sequences. CDR3 sequences were aligned to IMGT reference sequences to assign V, D and J gene segments. Each retained sequence needed at least a six-nucleotide match to both a V gene segment and a J gene segment. A rearrangement counted as productive if the CDR3 had no stop codons and remained in frame with V and J, and every other rearrangement counted as non-productive. Following IMGT convention, CDR3 was defined as the stretch from the second conserved V-encoded cysteine up to the conserved J-encoded phenylalanine. Sequences without an unambiguous match to a single V gene segment were excluded from the earlier analysis of 450 to 750 of the donors. In an earlier analysis of approximately 590 of the donors, a V segment was called functional when productive rearrangements were above 56.7%, and segregating when the standard deviation between donors exceeded 5%. A statistical classification framework was built for diagnosing cytomegalovirus status from the catalog of TCR beta chain sequences. V and J gene assignment, in a later analysis, came from comparing TCR nucleotide sequences with IMGT/GENE-DB human TR gene sequences. In a later analysis, CDR3 sequences and most-parsimonious VDJ recombination scenarios were assigned using the TCRdist pipeline. In a later analysis, each TCR beta chain was defined by its CDR3 amino acid sequence together with its V-gene family, and reads without a unique V-gene family were excluded. To address suspected cross-contamination and a sequencing artifact, a later analysis removed a few hundred highly shared, low-generation-probability nucleotide sequences. In a later analysis, a clonal expansion index for each public chain was calculated from normalized within-repertoire ranks of inferred template counts. In a later analysis, generation probabilities were computed using a VDJ recombination model fitted to out-of-frame rearrangements, and the results were checked against IGoR. In a later analysis, TCR-TCR, TCR-HLA and TCR-CMV co-occurrence was scored with hypergeometric tests, and a repertoire-size bias correction was applied to TCR pairs. In a later analysis, false discovery rates were estimated by permuting HLA or CMV assignments 20 times. In a later analysis, co-occurring TCRs were grouped using DBSCAN, with TCRdist sequence similarity added in when clustering inside HLA-allele-positive subsets. Repertoires with fewer than 30,000 or more than 120,000 public chains were left out of co-occurrence clustering, as were four to six repertoires with anomalous nucleotide sharing. TCRdb's version of the immuneACCESS table is confined to in-frame rearrangements and falls short of the full clone set. An unresolved V gene accounts for under half of the shortfall where checked; the remainder is of unknown origin. V and J calls and clone size come straight from that table; D and trimming were deduced from the DNA. For this sample the table gives 100,000 to 150,000 clones, of which approximately 84% were detected only once. Clones ranked in the top ten supply approximately 2.6% of the sample.

The sequence joins TRBV6-1 to TRBJ2-3, with a tentative D gene TRBD1 over 6 matching bases. Sequenced material: PBMCs. The sequence was obtained from a boy between 2 and 10 years old in good health and CMV-seronegative. The CDR3 reads as follows: CASRRTGSDTQYF. The nucleotide sequence is TGTGCCAGCAGACGTACAGGGTCAGATACGCAGTATTTT.